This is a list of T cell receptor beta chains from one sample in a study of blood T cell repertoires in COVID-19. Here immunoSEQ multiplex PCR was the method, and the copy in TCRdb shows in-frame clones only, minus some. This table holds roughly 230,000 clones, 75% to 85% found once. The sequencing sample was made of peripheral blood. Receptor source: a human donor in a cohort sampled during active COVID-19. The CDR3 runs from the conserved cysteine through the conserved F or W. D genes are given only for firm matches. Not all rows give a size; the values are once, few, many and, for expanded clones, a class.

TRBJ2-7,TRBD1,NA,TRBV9,TGTGCCAGCAGCCCTCATCGGGACAGATGGGATTCCGAGCAGTACTTC,CASSPHRDRWDSEQYF
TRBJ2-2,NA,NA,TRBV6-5,TGTGCCAGCTATCAGGGTAGCACCGGGGAGCTGTTTTTT,CASYQGSTGELFF
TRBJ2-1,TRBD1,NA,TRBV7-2,TGTGCCAGCAGCTACGGGACAGGGGTTATATATGAGCAGTTCTTC,CASSYGTGVIYEQFF
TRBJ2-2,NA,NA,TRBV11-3,TGTGCCAGCAGCACAGGAGGGGTCGAAACCGGGGAGCTGTTTTTT,CASSTGGVETGELFF
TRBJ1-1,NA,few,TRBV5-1,TGCGCCAGCAGCGGGGGCATGGGACAAAACACTGAAGCTTTCTTT,CASSGGMGQNTEAFF
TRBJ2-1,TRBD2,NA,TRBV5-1,TGCGCCAGCAGCCCCTTAGCGGGAGTAGACAATGAGCAGTTCTTC,CASSPLAGVDNEQFF
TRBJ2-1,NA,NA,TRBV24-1,TGTGCCACCAGTGATAATAAGTCGGGCTACAATGAGCAGTTCTTC,CATSDNKSGYNEQFF
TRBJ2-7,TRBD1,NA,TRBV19,TGTGCCAGTTCGGGACAGGGTTACGACGAGCAGTACTTC,CASSGQGYDEQYF
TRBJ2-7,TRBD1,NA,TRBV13,TGTGCCAGCAGCCACCGACAGGGGGCGGTTCACGAGCAGTACTTC,CASSHRQGAVHEQYF
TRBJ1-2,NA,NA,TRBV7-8,TGTGCCAGCAGCTTAGTGGGCTTTTCCTTAGATGGCTACACCTTC,CASSLVGFSLDGYTF
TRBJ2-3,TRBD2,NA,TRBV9,TGTGCCAGCAGCGTTGTGACTAGCGGAGTAGATACGCAGTATTTT,CASSVVTSGVDTQYF
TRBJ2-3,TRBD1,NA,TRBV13,TGTGCCAGCAGCCGGACAGGACAGGGGGAAGTCACAGATACGCAGTATTTT,CASSRTGQGEVTDTQYF
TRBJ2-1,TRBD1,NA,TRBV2,TGTGCCAGCAGTGTACAGGGGGATGATGAGCAGTTCTTC,CASSVQGDDEQFF
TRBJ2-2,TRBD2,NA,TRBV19,TGTGCCAGTAGTATAGGGTCTAGCGGGACTACCACCGGGGAGCTGTTTTTT,CASSIGSSGTTTGELFF
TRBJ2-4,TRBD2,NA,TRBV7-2,TGTGCCGGGGGTAGCGGGAGTGGCATTCAGTACTTC,CAGGSGSGIQYF
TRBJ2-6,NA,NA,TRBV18,TGTGCCAGCTCACCACCGGAGGCCGGGGCCAACGTCCTGACTTTC,CASSPPEAGANVLTF
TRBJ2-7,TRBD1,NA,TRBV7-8,TGTGCCAGCTTCGAGGGGGGACAGGTTAGCGACGAGCAGTACTTC,CASFEGGQVSDEQYF
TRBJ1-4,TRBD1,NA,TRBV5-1,TGCGCCAGCAGCACAGACAGGGGTGGGGAAAAACTGTTTTTT,CASSTDRGGEKLFF
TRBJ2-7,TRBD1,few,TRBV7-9,TGTGCCAGCAGCAAACAGGGGTACGAGCAGTACTTC,CASSKQGYEQYF
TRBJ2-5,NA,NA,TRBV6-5,TGTGCCAGCCGGAGAAGCTCCCCCGGGGAGACCCAGTACTTC,CASRRSSPGETQYF
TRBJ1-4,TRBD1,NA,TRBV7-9,TGTGCCAGCAGCTTACAGGGACAGCTTAATGAAAAACTGTTTTTT,CASSLQGQLNEKLFF
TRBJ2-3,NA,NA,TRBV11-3,TGTGCCAGCAGCGCCCGGCCGACTAGCAAGGGGGCAGATACGCAGTATTTT,CASSARPTSKGADTQYF
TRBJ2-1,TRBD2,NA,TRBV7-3,TGTGCCAGCAGCCCGGGACTAGCGGGGGACAATGAGCAGTTCTTC,CASSPGLAGDNEQFF
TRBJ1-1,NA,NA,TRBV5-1,TGCGCCAGCAGCGAGACAGAGAGAGTAATGAACACTGAAGCTTTCTTT,CASSETERVMNTEAFF
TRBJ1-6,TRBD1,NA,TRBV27,TGTGCCAGCAGTCAAGGGGACAGGAGTAATTCACCCCTCCACTTT,CASSQGDRSNSPLHF
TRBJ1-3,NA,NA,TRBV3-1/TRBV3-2,TGTGCCAGCAGCCAAGGGACAGACGAAAACACCATATATTTT,CASSQGTDENTIYF
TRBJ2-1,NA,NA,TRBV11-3,TGTGCCAGCAGCCCTAGCGAAGGGCAAAATGAGCAGTTCTTC,CASSPSEGQNEQFF
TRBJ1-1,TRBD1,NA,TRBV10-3,TGTGCCATCACTGGGACAGGGAAGAACACTGAAGCTTTCTTT,CAITGTGKNTEAFF
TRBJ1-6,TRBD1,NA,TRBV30,TGTGCCTGGGGTGGATCGGACAGGGGGCAGTCACCCCTCCACTTT,CAWGGSDRGQSPLHF
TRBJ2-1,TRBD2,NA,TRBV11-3,TGTGCCAGCAGCTTTCGGACTAGCGGGAGATTCAATGAGCAGTTCTTC,CASSFRTSGRFNEQFF
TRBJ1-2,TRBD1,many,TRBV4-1,TGCGCCAGCAGCCAACCATACCGGGACAGGGGGTCTGGCTACACCTTC,CASSQPYRDRGSGYTF
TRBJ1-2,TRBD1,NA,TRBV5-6,TGTGCCAGCAGCTCTCCGGGACAGGGGGCGTGGGATGGCTACACCTTC,CASSSPGQGAWDGYTF
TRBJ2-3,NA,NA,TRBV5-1,TGCGCCAGCAGCTTGGGCAGCTCCGGGGCAGATACGCAGTATTTT,CASSLGSSGADTQYF
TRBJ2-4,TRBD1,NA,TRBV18,TGTGCCAGCTCCCGGACAGGGTTAGCCAAAAACATTCAGTACTTC,CASSRTGLAKNIQYF
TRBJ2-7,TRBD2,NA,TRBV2,TGTGCCAGCAGTGTGAGACTAGCGGGAGCCCACGAGCAGTACTTC,CASSVRLAGAHEQYF
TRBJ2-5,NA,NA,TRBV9,TGTGCCAGCAGCGTAGGACGGAGACAAGAGACCCAGTACTTC,CASSVGRRQETQYF
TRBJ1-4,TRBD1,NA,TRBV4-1,TGCGCCAGCAGCCACGCAGGGGGAATCTATGAAAAACTGTTTTTT,CASSHAGGIYEKLFF
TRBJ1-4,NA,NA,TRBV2,TGTGCCAGCAGGCCGGGGTCAACTAATGAAAAACTGTTTTTT,CASRPGSTNEKLFF
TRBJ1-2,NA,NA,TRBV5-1,TGCGCCAGCAGCTTGTCAGGGGCAGAAAGCTACACCTTC,CASSLSGAESYTF